This record covers a single TCR beta chain. The data were obtained in a study of CD8 T cells in Susac syndrome. Germline assignment: CDR1 SQVTM and CDR2 ANQGSEA. The CDR3 has 15 amino acids. The trim removed 6 bases at V and 0 bases at J, leaving 5 bases unmatched. When the RNA was reverse transcribed, random hexamers were used with an input of roughly 0.45 to 1 ug. One entry per CDR3 protein, called by TCRdb with MiXCR from the immunoSEQ multiplex PCR reads. This sample has 100,000 to 150,000 distinct CDR3 sequences, with around 94% found just once. The V gene is TRBV29-1, the J gene TRBJ2-3; 11 nucleotides line up with TRBD2. The clonotype was recovered from a human donor in good health. Material: CD4+ T cells from PBMCs. The DNA of the CDR3 is TGCAGCGTGATAGTAGCGGGAGGGAGCACAGATACGCAGTATTTT. This translates into CSVIVAGGSTDTQYF.